Listed below are T cell receptor beta chains from one sample, sequenced in a study of blood T cell repertoires in COVID-19. Generated by immunoSEQ multiplex PCR, the TCRdb table keeps only in-frame clones and is missing some. The sample has about 200,000 clones, more than 70% seen once. The sample comprised PBMCs or T cells enriched from blood (not recorded which). The receptors were sampled from a man in his forties with acute COVID-19. Each CDR3 is given with its conserved first and last residue. The D gene is left open where the match is weak. Only part of the rows carry a size: once, few, many, or a class if the clone is expanded.

v_call	clone_size	d_call	j_call	cdr3_nt	cdr3_aa
TRBV12-3/TRBV12-4	.	.	TRBJ1-2	TGTGCCAGCAGTTTCGGGTTCGAGGGCTACACCTTC	CASSFGFEGYTF
TRBV7-9	.	.	TRBJ2-7	TGTGCCAGCAGCCAGCAGGTCTTCGAGCAGTACTTC	CASSQQVFEQYF
TRBV2	.	.	TRBJ2-3	TGTGCCAGCAGTGATCTCCCTCCAGATACGCAGTATTTT	CASSDLPPDTQYF
TRBV5-1	.	TRBD1	TRBJ1-6	TGCGCCAGCAGCCGTGCGGGACAGGGGGAGTTAAATTCACCCCTCCACTTT	CASSRAGQGELNSPLHF
TRBV12-3/TRBV12-4	.	.	TRBJ1-2	TGTGCCAGCAGCCAGGGAAACTATGGCTACACCTTC	CASSQGNYGYTF
TRBV25-1	.	TRBD1	TRBJ2-3	TGTGCCAGCAGTGAACCTAGGACAGGGGAAACAGATACGCAGTATTTT	CASSEPRTGETDTQYF
TRBV14	.	.	TRBJ2-3	TGTGCCAGCAGCCAAGGGCCAGCGCCCGGCACAGATACGCAGTATTTT	CASSQGPAPGTDTQYF
TRBV6-4	.	.	TRBJ1-3	TGTGTTCCGGGTGGGTGCTCTGGAAACACCATATATTTT	CVPGGCSGNTIYF
TRBV7-3	.	.	TRBJ1-1	TGTGCCAGCAGCTTAATGCCGAGTAACACTGAAGCTTTCTTT	CASSLMPSNTEAFF
TRBV19	.	TRBD1	TRBJ2-7	TGTGCCAGTACCCCGACAGGGTTTACCTACGAGCAGTACTTC	CASTPTGFTYEQYF
TRBV5-1	.	.	TRBJ2-7	TGCGCCAGCAGCTGGGAGCAGTCCTACGAGCAGTACTTC	CASSWEQSYEQYF
TRBV30	.	.	TRBJ2-5	TGTGCCTGGAGTGTACCCAGCCCTACAGAAGAGACCCAGTACTTC	CAWSVPSPTEETQYF
TRBV11-2	.	.	TRBJ2-7	TGTGCCAGCAGCTTGGGCGGGGCGAGCTCCTACGAGCAGTACTTC	CASSLGGASSYEQYF
TRBV5-4	once	.	TRBJ2-1	TGTGCCAGCAGCTTGGGTGGGCAGGGTGGATCTGAGCAGTTCTTC	CASSLGGQGGSEQFF
TRBV18	.	.	TRBJ1-4	TGTGCCAGCTCACTGACACCAACTAATGAAAAACTGTTTTTT	CASSLTPTNEKLFF
TRBV10-2	.	TRBD1	TRBJ2-7	TGCGCCAGTCGACAGGGAAACGAGCAGTACTTC	CASRQGNEQYF
TRBV5-1	.	TRBD1	TRBJ2-5	TGCGCCAGCAGCGTGGGGGGACAGGACCAAGAGACCCAGTACTTC	CASSVGGQDQETQYF
TRBV7-6	.	TRBD2	TRBJ2-5	TGTGCCAGCAGCTTAAACTTCCAGGCGGGAGGGCTAAAGACCCAGTACTTC	CASSLNFQAGGLKTQYF
TRBV28	.	.	TRBJ1-5	TGTGCCAGCAGCGACACAAATAGCAATCAGCCCCAGCATTTT	CASSDTNSNQPQHF
TRBV19	.	.	TRBJ1-3	TGTGCCAGTAAGGGAGCCGACTACTCTGGAAACACCATATATTTT	CASKGADYSGNTIYF
TRBV7-2	.	TRBD2	TRBJ2-2	TGTGCCAGCAGCCGCCTCCCGGGACTAGCGGGAGTAGCCGGGGAGCTGTTTTTT	CASSRLPGLAGVAGELFF
TRBV5-1	.	TRBD2	TRBJ2-3	TGCGCCAGCAGCTTAACTAGCGGAACAGATACGCAGTATTTT	CASSLTSGTDTQYF
TRBV3-1/TRBV3-2	.	.	TRBJ2-5	TGTGCCAGCGTACAGGGCCAAGAGACCCAGTACTTC	CASVQGQETQYF
TRBV30	.	TRBD1	TRBJ2-7	TGTGCCTGGGACCGGGGACAGACCTACGAGCAGTACTTC	CAWDRGQTYEQYF
TRBV24-1	.	.	TRBJ2-2	TGTGCCACCAGTGATTTTAAGGACAGCGGGGAGCTGTTTTTT	CATSDFKDSGELFF
TRBV28	.	TRBD2	TRBJ2-1	TGTGCCACGGGACTAGCGAGGAATGAGCAGTTCTTC	CATGLARNEQFF
TRBV18	.	TRBD2	TRBJ2-5	TGTGCCAGCTCACCCGGACTAGCGGGAGAAGAGACCCAGTACTTC	CASSPGLAGEETQYF
TRBV11-2	.	TRBD1	TRBJ1-2	TGTGCCAGCAGCTCTGGGACAGGGAATGGCTACACCTTC	CASSSGTGNGYTF
TRBV3-1/TRBV3-2	.	.	TRBJ1-1	TGTGCCAGCAGCCAAGGACAGAGAACTGAAGCTTTCTTT	CASSQGQRTEAFF
TRBV18	once	.	TRBJ2-7	TGTGCCAGCTCTACCCTGAGCGAGCAGTACTTC	CASSTLSEQYF
TRBV7-2	.	.	TRBJ2-6	TGTGCCAGCAGTCCTGGACAGAGCTCTGGGGCCAACGTCCTGACTTTC	CASSPGQSSGANVLTF
TRBV29-1	.	.	TRBJ2-7	TGCAGCGTTTCGGAGCAGTCCTACGAGCAGTACTTC	CSVSEQSYEQYF
TRBV5-1	.	.	TRBJ2-2	TGCGCCAGCAGCTTGGAAGGGGCGGGGACCGGGGAGCTGTTTTTT	CASSLEGAGTGELFF